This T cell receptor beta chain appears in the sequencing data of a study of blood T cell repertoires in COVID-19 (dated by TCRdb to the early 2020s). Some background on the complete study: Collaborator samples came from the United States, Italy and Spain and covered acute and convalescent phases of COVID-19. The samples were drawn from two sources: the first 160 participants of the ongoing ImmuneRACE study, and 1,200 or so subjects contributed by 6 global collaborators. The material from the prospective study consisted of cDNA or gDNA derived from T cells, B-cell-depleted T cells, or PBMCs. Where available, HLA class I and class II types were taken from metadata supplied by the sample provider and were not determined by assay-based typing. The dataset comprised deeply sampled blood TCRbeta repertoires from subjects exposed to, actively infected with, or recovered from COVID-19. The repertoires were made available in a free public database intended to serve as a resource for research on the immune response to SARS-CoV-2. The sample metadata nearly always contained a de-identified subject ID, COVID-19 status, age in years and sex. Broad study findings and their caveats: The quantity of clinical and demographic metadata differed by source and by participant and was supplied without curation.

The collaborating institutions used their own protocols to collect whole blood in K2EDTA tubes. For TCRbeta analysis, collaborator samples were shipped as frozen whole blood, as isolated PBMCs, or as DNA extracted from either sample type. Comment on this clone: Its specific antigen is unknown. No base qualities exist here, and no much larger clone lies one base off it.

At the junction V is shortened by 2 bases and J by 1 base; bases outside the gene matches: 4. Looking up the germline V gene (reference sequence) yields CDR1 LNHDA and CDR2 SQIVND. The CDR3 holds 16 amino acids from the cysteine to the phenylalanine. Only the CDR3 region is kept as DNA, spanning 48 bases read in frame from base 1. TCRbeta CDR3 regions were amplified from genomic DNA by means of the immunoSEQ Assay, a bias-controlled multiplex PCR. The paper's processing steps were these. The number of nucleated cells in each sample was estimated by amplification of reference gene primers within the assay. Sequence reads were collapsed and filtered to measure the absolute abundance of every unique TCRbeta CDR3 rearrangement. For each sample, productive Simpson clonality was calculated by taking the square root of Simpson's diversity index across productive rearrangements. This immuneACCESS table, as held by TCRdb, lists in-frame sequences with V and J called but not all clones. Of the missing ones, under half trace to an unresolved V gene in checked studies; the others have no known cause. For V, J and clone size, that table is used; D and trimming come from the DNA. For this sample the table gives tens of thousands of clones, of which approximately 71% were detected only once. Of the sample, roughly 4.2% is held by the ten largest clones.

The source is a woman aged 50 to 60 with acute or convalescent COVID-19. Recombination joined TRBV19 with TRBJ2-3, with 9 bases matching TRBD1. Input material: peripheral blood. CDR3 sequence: CASSITTGGGTDTQYF. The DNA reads TGTGCCAGTAGTATAACGACAGGGGGTGGCACAGATACGCAGTATTTT.